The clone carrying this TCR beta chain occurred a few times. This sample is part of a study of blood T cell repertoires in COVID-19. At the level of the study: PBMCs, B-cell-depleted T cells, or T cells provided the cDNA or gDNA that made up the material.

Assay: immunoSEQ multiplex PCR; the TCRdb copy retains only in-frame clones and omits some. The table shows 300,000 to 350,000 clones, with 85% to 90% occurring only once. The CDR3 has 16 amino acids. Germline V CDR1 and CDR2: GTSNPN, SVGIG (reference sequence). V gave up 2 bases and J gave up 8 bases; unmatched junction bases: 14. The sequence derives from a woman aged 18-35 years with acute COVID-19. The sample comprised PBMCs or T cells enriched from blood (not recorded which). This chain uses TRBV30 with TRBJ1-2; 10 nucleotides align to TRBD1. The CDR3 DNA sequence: TGTGCCTGGAGTTTGTCGACAGGGACAGGGGCCGCGGGCTACACCTTC. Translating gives CAWSLSTGTGAAGYTF.